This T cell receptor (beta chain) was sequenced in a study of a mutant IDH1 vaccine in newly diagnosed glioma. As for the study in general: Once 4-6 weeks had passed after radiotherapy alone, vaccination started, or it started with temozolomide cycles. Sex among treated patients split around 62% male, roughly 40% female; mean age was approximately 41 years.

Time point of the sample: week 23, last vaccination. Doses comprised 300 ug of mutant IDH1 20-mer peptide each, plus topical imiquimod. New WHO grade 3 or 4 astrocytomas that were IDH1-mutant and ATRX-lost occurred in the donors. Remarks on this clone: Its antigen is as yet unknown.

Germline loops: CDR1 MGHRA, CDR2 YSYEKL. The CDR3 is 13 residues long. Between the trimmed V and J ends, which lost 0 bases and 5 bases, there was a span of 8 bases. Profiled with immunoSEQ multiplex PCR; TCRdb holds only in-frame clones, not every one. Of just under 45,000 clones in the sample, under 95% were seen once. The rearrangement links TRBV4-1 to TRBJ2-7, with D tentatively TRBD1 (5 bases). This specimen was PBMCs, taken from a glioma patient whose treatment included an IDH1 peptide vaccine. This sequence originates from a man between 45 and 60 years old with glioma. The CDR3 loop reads CASSQEGVNEQYF. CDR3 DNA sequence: TGCGCCAGCAGCCAAGAAGGGGTAAACGAGCAGTACTTC.